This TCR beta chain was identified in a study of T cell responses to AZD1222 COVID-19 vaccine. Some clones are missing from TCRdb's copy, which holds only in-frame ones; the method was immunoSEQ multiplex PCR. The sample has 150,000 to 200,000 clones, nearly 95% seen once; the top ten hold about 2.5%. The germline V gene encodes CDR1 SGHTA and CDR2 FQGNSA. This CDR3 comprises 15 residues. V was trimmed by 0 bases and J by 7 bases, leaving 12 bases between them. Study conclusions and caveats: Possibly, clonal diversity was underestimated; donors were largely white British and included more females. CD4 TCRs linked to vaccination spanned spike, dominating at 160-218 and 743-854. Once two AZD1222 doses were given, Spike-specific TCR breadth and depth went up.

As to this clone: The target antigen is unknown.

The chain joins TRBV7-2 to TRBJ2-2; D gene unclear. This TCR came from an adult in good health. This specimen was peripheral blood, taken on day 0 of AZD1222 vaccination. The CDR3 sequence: CASSLALRVGGELFF. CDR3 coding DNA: TGTGCCAGCAGCTTAGCGTTAAGGGTTGGCGGGGAGCTGTTTTTT.